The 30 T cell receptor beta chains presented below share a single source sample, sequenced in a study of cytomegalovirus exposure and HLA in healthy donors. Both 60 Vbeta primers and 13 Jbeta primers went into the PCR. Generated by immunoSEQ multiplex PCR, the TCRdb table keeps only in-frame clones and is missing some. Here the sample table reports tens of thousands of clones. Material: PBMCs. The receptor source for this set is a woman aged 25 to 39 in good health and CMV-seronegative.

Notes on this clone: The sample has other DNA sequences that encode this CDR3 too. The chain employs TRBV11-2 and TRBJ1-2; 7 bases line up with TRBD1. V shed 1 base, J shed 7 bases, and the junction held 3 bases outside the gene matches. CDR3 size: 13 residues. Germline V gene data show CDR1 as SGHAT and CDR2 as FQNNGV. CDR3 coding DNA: TGTGCCAGCAGCTTAGCACAGGGGCTTGGCTACACCTTC. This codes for CASSLAQGLGYTF.

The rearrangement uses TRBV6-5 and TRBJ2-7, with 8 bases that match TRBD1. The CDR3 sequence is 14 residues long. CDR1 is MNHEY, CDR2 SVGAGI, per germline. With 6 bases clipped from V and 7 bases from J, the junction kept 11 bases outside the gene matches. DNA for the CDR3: TGTGCCAGCAGGCCCGCGACAGGGGTCGGGGAGCAGTACTTC. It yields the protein CASRPATGVGEQYF.

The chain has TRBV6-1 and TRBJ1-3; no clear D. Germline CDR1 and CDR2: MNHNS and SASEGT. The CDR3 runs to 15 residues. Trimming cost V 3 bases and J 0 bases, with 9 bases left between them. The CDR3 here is CASSERLSSGNTIYF. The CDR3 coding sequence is TGTGCCAGCAGTGAGCGACTCAGCTCTGGAAACACCATATATTTT.

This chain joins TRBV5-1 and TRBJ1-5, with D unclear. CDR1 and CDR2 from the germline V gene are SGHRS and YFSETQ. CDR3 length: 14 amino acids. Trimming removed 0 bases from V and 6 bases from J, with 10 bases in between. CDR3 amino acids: CASSLVGGSQPQHF. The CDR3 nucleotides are TGCGCCAGCAGCTTGGTTGGCGGGAGTCAGCCCCAGCATTTT. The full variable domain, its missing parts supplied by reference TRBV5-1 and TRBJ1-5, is KAGVTQTPRYLIKTRGQQVTLSCSPISGHRSVSWYQQTPGQGLQFLFEYFSETQRNKGNFPGRFSGRQFSNSRSEMNVSTLELGDSALYLCASSLVGGSQPQHFGDGTRLSIL.

The CDR3 is CASSSTVSGNTIYF. CDR3 bases: TGTGCCAGCAGCTCGACAGTCTCTGGAAACACCATATATTTT. The gene calls are TRBV7-9 and TRBJ1-3; perhaps TRBD1 as D (5 bases). The CDR3 has 14 amino acids. Trimming cost V 4 bases and J 0 bases, with 7 bases left between them. CDR1 SEHNR and CDR2 FQNEAQ come from the germline V gene (reference sequence).

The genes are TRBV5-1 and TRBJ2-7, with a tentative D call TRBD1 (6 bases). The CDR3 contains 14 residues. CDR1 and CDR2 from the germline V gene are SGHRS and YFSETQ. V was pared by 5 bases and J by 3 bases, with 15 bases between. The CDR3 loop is CASRPKQGVYEQYF. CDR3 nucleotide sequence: TGCGCCAGCAGACCAAAACAGGGTGTCTACGAGCAGTACTTC.

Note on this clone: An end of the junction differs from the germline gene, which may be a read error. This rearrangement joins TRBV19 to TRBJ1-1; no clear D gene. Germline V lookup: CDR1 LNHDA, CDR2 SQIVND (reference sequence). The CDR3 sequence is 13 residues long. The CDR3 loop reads CASSLGSNTEDFF. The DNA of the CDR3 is TGTGCCAGTAGTCTCGGGTCGAACACTGAAGATTTCTTT.

As DNA, the CDR3 is TGTGCCAGCAGCGTAGGGGGTGGGGGGACTGAAGCTTTCTTT. Translation: CASSVGGGGTEAFF. The J gene is TRBJ1-1, the V gene TRBV9; weak D call: TRBD1 (5 bases). The CDR3 consists of 14 residues. Germline V lookup: CDR1 SGDLS, CDR2 YYNGEE. V lost 0 bases to trimming and J lost 5 bases, with 11 bases between them.

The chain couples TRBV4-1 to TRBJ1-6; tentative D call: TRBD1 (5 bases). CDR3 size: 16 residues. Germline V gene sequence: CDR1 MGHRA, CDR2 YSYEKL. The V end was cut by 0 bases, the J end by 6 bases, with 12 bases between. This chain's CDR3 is CASSQDPGGTNSPLHF. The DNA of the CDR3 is TGCGCCAGCAGCCAAGATCCCGGGGGAACTAATTCACCCCTCCACTTT.

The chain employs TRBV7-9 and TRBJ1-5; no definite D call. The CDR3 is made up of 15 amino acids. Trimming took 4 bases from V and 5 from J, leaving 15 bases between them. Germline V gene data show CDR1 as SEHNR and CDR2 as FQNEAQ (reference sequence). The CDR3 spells CASSSEAEGDQPQHF. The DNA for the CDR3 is TGTGCCAGCAGCTCCGAGGCGGAGGGAGATCAGCCCCAGCATTTT.

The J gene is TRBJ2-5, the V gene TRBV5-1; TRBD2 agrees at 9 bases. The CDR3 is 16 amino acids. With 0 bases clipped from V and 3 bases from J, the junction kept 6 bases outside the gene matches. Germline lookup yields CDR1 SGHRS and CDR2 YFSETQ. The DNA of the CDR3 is TGCGCCAGCAGCTTGGGTCCTAGCGGGACTAAAGAGACCCAGTACTTC. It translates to CASSLGPSGTKETQYF.

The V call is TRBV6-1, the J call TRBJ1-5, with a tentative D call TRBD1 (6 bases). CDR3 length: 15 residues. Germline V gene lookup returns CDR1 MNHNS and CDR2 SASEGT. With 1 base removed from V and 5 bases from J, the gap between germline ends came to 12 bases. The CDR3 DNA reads TGTGCCAGCAGTGAAGAGGGGGTAAGAGATCAGCCCCAGCATTTT. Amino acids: CASSEEGVRDQPQHF.

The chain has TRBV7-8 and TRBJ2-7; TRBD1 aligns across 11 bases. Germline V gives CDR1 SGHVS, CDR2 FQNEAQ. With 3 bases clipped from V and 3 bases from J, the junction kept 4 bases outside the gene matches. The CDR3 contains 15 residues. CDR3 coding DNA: TGTGCCAGCAGCTTCTCCGGGACAGGGGGCTACGAGCAGTACTTC. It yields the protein CASSFSGTGGYEQYF.

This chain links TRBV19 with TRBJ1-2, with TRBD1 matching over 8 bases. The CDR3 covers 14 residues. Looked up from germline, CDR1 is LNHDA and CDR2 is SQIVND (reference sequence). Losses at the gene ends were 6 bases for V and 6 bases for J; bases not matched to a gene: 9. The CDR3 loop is CASRQSRDRNGYTF. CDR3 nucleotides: TGTGCCAGTAGGCAGTCCCGGGACAGGAATGGCTACACCTTC.

In DNA form, the CDR3 reads TGCGCCAGCAGCTTGGACAGGCCCTCATGGGATGGCTACACCTTC. As protein: CASSLDRPSWDGYTF. The rearrangement joins TRBV5-1 to TRBJ1-2; maybe TRBD1 (5 bases). V was shortened by 0 bases and J by 6 bases, with 15 bases between the two germline ends. The CDR3 totals 15 residues. CDR1 SGHRS and CDR2 YFSETQ come from the germline V gene. The full variable domain, in which reference TRBV5-1 and TRBJ1-2 provide the parts outside the CDR3, is KAGVTQTPRYLIKTRGQQVTLSCSPISGHRSVSWYQQTPGQGLQFLFEYFSETQRNKGNFPGRFSGRQFSNSRSEMNVSTLELGDSALYLCASSLDRPSWDGYTFGSGTRLTVV.

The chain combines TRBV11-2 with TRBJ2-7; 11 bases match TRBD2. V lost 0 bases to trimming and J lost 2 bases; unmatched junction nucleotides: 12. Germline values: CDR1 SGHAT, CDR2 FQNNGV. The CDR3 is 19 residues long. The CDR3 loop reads CASSLDTGLAATSAYEQYF. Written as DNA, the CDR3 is TGTGCCAGCAGCTTAGATACGGGACTAGCGGCCACGTCCGCCTACGAGCAGTACTTC.

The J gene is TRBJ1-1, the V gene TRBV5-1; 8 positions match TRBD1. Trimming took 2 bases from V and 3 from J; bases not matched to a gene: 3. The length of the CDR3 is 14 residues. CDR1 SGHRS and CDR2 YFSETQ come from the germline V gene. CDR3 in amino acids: CASSFQTGDTEAFF. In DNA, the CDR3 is TGCGCCAGCAGCTTCCAGACAGGGGACACTGAAGCTTTCTTT.

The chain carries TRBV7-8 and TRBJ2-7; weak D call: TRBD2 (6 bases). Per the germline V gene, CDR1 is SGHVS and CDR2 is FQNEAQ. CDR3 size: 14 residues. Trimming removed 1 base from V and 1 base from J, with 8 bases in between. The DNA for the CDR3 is TGTGCCAGCAGCTTAGGTAGCGGTTCCTACGAGCAGTACTTC. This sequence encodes CASSLGSGSYEQYF.

Here the CDR3 reads CASSIAHGTGIYEQYF. DNA for the CDR3: TGTGCCAGTAGTATAGCACATGGGACAGGGATCTACGAGCAGTACTTC. This chain connects TRBV19 to TRBJ2-7; the match to TRBD1 covers 9 bases. Looked up from germline, CDR1 is LNHDA and CDR2 is SQIVND (reference sequence). The CDR3 sequence is 16 residues long. Germline trimming cut 1 base from V and 3 bases from J; bases unmatched to any gene: 7.

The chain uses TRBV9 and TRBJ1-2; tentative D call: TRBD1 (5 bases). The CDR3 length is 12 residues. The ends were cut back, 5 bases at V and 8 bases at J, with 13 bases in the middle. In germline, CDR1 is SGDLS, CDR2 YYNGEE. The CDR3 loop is CASSGHREGYTF. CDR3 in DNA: TGTGCCAGCAGTGGACACCGTGAGGGCTACACCTTC.

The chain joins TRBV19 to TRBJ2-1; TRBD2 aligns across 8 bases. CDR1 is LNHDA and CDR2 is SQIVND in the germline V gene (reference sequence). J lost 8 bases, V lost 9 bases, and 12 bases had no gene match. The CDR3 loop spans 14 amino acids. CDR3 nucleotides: TGTGCCAGCGCTGACCTAGCGGGTTCCTATGAGCAGTTCTTC. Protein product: CASADLAGSYEQFF. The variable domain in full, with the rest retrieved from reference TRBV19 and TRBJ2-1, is DGGITQSPKYLFRKEGQNVTLSCEQNLNHDAMYWYRQDPGQGLRLIYYSQIVNDFQKGDIAEGYSVSREKKESFPLTVTSAQKNPTAFYLCASADLAGSYEQFFGPGTRLTVL.

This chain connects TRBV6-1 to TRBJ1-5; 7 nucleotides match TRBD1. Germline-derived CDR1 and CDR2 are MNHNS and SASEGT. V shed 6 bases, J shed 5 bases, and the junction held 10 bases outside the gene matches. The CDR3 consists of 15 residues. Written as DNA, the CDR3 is TGTGCCAGCAGCGGAACCGGGACAGCCTATCAGCCCCAGCATTTT. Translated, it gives CASSGTGTAYQPQHF.

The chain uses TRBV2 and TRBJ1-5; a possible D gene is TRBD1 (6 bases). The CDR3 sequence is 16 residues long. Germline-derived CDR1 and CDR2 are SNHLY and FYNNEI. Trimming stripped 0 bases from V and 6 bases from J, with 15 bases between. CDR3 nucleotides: TGTGCCAGCAGTGAAGCGAAGGGGGTTGGAAGTCAGCCCCAGCATTTT. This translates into CASSEAKGVGSQPQHF.

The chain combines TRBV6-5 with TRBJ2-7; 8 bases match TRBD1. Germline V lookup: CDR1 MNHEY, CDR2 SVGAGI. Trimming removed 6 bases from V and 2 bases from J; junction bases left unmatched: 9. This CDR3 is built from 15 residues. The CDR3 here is CASSIDRGQAYEQYF. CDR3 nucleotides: TGTGCCAGCAGCATAGACAGGGGCCAAGCCTACGAGCAGTACTTC.

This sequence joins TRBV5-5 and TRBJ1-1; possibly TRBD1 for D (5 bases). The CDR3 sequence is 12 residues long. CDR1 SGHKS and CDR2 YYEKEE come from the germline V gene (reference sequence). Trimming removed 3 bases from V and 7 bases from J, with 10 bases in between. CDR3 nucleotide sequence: TGTGCCAGCAGCTGGGAGGGGAGTGAAGCTTTCTTT. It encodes CASSWEGSEAFF.

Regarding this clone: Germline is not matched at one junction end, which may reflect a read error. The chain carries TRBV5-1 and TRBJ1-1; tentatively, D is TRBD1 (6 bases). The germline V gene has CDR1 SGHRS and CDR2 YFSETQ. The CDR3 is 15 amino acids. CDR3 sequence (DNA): TGCGCCAGCAGCTTGGTATCAGGGGCGAGCACTGAAACTTTCTTT. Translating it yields CASSLVSGASTETFF. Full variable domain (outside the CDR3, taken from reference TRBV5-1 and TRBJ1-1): KAGVTQTPRYLIKTRGQQVTLSCSPISGHRSVSWYQQTPGQGLQFLFEYFSETQRNKGNFPGRFSGRQFSNSRSEMNVSTLELGDSALYLCASSLVSGASTETFFGQGTRLTVV.

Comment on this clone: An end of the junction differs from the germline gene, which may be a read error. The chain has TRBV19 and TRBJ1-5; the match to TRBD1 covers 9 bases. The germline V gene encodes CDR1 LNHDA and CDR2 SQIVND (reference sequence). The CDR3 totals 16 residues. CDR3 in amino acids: CASSLDRGVNNQPQHF. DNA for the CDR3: TGTGCCAGTAGTCTAGACAGGGGGGTGAACAATCAGCCCCAGCATTTT.

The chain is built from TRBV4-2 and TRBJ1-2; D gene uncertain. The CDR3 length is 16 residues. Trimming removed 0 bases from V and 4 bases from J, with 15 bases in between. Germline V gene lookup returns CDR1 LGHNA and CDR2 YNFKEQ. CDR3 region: CASSQDWSLGGYGYTF. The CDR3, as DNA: TGTGCCAGCAGCCAAGATTGGTCCTTGGGAGGCTATGGCTACACCTTC.

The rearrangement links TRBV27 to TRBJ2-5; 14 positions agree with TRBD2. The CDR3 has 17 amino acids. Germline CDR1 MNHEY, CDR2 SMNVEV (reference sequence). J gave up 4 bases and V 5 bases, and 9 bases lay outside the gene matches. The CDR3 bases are TGTGCCAGCAGTCCACGACTAGCGGGGGGGCTAGGAGAGACCCAGTACTTC. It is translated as CASSPRLAGGLGETQYF.

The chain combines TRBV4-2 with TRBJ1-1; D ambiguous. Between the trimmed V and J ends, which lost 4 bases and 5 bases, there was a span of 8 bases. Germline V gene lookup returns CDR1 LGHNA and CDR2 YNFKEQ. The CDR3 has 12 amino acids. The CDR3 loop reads CASSPGRTEAFF. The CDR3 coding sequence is TGTGCCAGCAGCCCCGGGAGGACTGAAGCTTTCTTT.